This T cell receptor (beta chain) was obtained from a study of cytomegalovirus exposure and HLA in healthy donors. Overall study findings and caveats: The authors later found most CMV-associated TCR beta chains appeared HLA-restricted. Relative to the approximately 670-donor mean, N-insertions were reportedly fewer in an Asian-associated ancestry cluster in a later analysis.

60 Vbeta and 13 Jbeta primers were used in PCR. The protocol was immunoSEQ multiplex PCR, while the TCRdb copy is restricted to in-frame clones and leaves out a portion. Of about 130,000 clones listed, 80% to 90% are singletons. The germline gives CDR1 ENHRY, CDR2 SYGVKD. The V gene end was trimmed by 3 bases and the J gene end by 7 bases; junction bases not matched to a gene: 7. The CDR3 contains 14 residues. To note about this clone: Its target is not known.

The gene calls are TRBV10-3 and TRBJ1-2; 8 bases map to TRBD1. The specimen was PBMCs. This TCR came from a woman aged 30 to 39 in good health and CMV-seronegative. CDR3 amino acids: CAISDIRGRIGYTF. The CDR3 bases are TGTGCCATCAGTGATATCAGGGGGCGCATTGGCTACACCTTC.